The rows below give T cell receptor beta chains drawn from one sample of a study of T cells in Graves' hyperthyroidism and ophthalmopathy. TCRdb re-analysed the multiplex PCR reads in MiXCR, keeping a single row per CDR3 protein. The data hold around 200,000 distinct CDR3 sequences, with 18% observed a single time. The specimen sequenced was blood. The origin of the receptors is a man in his forties with Graves' hyperthyroidism. Each CDR3 is given with its conserved first and last residue. D genes are given only for firm matches. Size tells how often a clone was seen (once, few, many) or the class of an expanded clone, and some rows leave it out.

clone size: NA; V gene: TRBV11-2; J gene: TRBJ1-1; D gene: NA; CDR3 DNA: TGTGCCAGCAGCAGTCGGACAGACTTCAACACTGAAGCTTTCTTT; CDR3 protein: CASSSRTDFNTEAFF
clone size: many; V gene: TRBV29-1; J gene: TRBJ1-5; D gene: NA; CDR3 DNA: TGCAGCGTCCGAGCTGGGCATAGCAATCAGCCCCAGCATTTT; CDR3 protein: CSVRAGHSNQPQHF
clone size: few; V gene: TRBV9; J gene: TRBJ1-2; D gene: TRBD1; CDR3 DNA: TGTGCCAGCAGCTCGGGACAGACGGGCTACACCTTC; CDR3 protein: CASSSGQTGYTF
clone size: few; V gene: TRBV19; J gene: TRBJ1-5; D gene: TRBD1; CDR3 DNA: TGTGCCAGTAGCAGCCGGGACAGGAGGAATCAGCCCCAGCATTTT; CDR3 protein: CASSSRDRRNQPQHF
clone size: many; V gene: TRBV6-1; J gene: TRBJ2-7; D gene: NA; CDR3 DNA: TGTGCCAGCACCTCCTCGCAGGGATACTACGAGCAGTACTTC; CDR3 protein: CASTSSQGYYEQYF
clone size: many; V gene: TRBV2; J gene: TRBJ2-5; D gene: TRBD1; CDR3 DNA: TGTGCCAGCAGACGGGACAGGGGGCTTCAAGAGACCCAGTACTTC; CDR3 protein: CASRRDRGLQETQYF
clone size: few; V gene: TRBV12-3/TRBV12-4; J gene: TRBJ1-1; D gene: NA; CDR3 DNA: TGTGCCAACAGTTTATGGCGGGTCACTGAAGCTTTCTTT; CDR3 protein: CANSLWRVTEAFF
clone size: many; V gene: TRBV7-9; J gene: TRBJ2-2; D gene: NA; CDR3 DNA: TGTGCCAGCAGCCCACACCGGAACACCGGGGAGCTGTTTTTT; CDR3 protein: CASSPHRNTGELFF
clone size: many; V gene: TRBV30; J gene: TRBJ2-7; D gene: NA; CDR3 DNA: TGTGCCTGGAGCGATGGGACCCCTCCCCACGAGCAGTACTTC; CDR3 protein: CAWSDGTPPHEQYF
clone size: few; V gene: TRBV10-3; J gene: TRBJ2-1; D gene: TRBD2; CDR3 DNA: TGTGCCATCAAGGAACTAGCGGGGTACAATGAGCAGTTCTTC; CDR3 protein: CAIKELAGYNEQFF
clone size: NA; V gene: TRBV20-1; J gene: TRBJ2-1; D gene: TRBD2; CDR3 DNA: TGCAGTGCTAGAGATCCTGGACTAGCGGGCCCACAGAATGAGCAGTTCTTC; CDR3 protein: CSARDPGLAGPQNEQFF
clone size: many; V gene: TRBV2; J gene: TRBJ1-2; D gene: TRBD1; CDR3 DNA: TGTGCCAGCAGTGAGAGACAGGGGATCGACTATGGCTACACCTTC; CDR3 protein: CASSERQGIDYGYTF
clone size: once; V gene: TRBV12-5; J gene: TRBJ1-1; D gene: NA; CDR3 DNA: TGTGCTAGTGGTTTGGTCGGGCTGAACACTGAAGCTTTCTTT; CDR3 protein: CASGLVGLNTEAFF
clone size: many; V gene: TRBV7-2; J gene: TRBJ1-2; D gene: TRBD1; CDR3 DNA: TGTGCCAGCAGCTTTGAGGACAGGGGGCGCCTTATCTATGGCTACACCTTC; CDR3 protein: CASSFEDRGRLIYGYTF
clone size: many; V gene: TRBV20-1; J gene: TRBJ1-4; D gene: TRBD1; CDR3 DNA: TGCAGTGCTCGCCCCCAAAGGACAGGGGATGAAAAACTGTTTTTT; CDR3 protein: CSARPQRTGDEKLFF